This TCR beta chain was sequenced for a study of cytomegalovirus exposure and HLA in healthy donors. PCR amplification relied on 60 Vbeta primers (plus 13 Jbeta primers). Data came from immunoSEQ multiplex PCR; TCRdb stores just in-frame clones and leaves some out. The sample contains 100,000 to 150,000 clones, 60% to 75% of which appear only once. To note about this clone: Its matching antigen is unknown.

Points from the study as a whole: Despite most TCR sequences being rare, some public TCRs occurred in many donors.

The source material was PBMCs. This clonotype was sampled from a woman between 45 and 60 years old in good health and CMV-seropositive.

CDR3 sequence: CASSGRTARNEQFF. The CDR3 DNA follows: TGTGCCAGCAGCGGACGGACTGCCCGAAATGAGCAGTTCTTC. The chain combines TRBV7-2 with TRBJ2-1; D might be TRBD2 (5 bases). With 5 bases removed from V and 7 bases from J, the gap between germline ends came to 15 bases. CDR1 is SGHTA and CDR2 is FQGNSA in the germline V gene. The CDR3 length is 14 residues. Filled out from reference TRBV7-2 and TRBJ2-1, the complete variable domain reads GAGVSQSPSNKVTEKGKDVELRCDPISGHTALYWYRQSLGQGLEFLIYFQGNSAPDKSGLPSDRFSAERTGGSVSTLTIQRTQQEDSAVYLCASSGRTARNEQFFGPGTRLTVL.